This entry features one TCR beta chain sequence. The antigen is not known. The source of the sample is a study of OX40 agonist ivuxolimab in advanced cancers. Study at large: Given to patients was ivuxolimab, an agonistic anti-OX40 (CD134) antibody. General study findings and limits: The authors also found low normalized T-cell clonal expansion in some nonresponders.

Assay: immunoSEQ multiplex PCR; the TCRdb copy retains only in-frame clones and omits some. The sample has fewer than 60,000 clones; around 82% are singletons. The V segment lost 6 bases and the J segment 4 bases; nucleotides outside the gene matches: 5. Germline CDR1 MNHNS, CDR2 SASEGT. The CDR3 runs 15 residues. This receptor was identified in an adult with an advanced solid tumor such as melanoma, head and neck, liver or kidney cancer. The sample in question was CD4+ or CD8+ T cells sorted from blood, obtained in a trial of the OX40 agonist ivuxolimab. The chain is built from TRBV6-1 and TRBJ2-1; 11 positions agree with TRBD1. The CDR3 bases are TGTGCCAGCAGGGGGACAGGGGGGCCTTACAATGAGCAGTTCTTC. It specifies CASRGTGGPYNEQFF.